The 10 T cell receptor beta chains listed next were all sequenced from one sample in a study of PD-1 blockade in classical Hodgkin lymphoma. Measured with immunoSEQ multiplex PCR; TCRdb has only the in-frame clones, and not every one. The sample lists approximately 150,000 clones, less than 80% seen once, with roughly a tenth in the top ten. After autologous stem cell transplantation all patients relapsed, and prior brentuximab vedotin exposure differed between cohorts. The specimen was peripheral blood mononuclear cells (PBMCs), collected before the second cycle of nivolumab. These receptors originate from a human donor with classical Hodgkin lymphoma.

The gene calls are TRBV5-1 and TRBJ1-1; D might be TRBD1 (5 bases). Trimming cost V 4 bases and J 4 bases, with 14 bases left between them. This CDR3 contains 14 residues. In germline, CDR1 is SGHRS, CDR2 YFSETQ. CDR3 DNA: TGCGCCAGCAGCCGCTCGGGGGAGCTCACTGAAGCTTTCTTT. This sequence encodes CASSRSGELTEAFF.

The chain carries TRBV27 and TRBJ2-7; D not certain. The V end was cut by 6 bases, the J end by 4 bases, with 13 bases between. The CDR3 runs to 13 residues. CDR1 MNHEY and CDR2 SMNVEV come from the germline V gene (reference sequence). This chain's CDR3 is CASRVHSGYEQYF. As DNA, the CDR3 is TGTGCCAGCAGGGTTCATTCTGGGTACGAGCAGTACTTC.

The V call is TRBV6-6, the J call TRBJ1-1, with D possibly TRBD1 on 6 matching bases. Germline CDR1 MNHNY, CDR2 SVGAGI (reference sequence). The length of the CDR3 is 13 residues. The V end was cut by 6 bases, the J end by 4 bases, with 12 bases between. CDR3 coding DNA: TGTGCCAGCAGACTCAGGGGTAGCACTGAAGCTTTCTTT. Protein product: CASRLRGSTEAFF.

The chain recombines TRBV6-6 with TRBJ2-7; the match to TRBD2 covers 14 bases. The CDR3 totals 16 residues. Trimming removed 5 bases from V and 6 bases from J; junction bases left unmatched: 9. Germline-derived CDR1 and CDR2 are MNHNY and SVGAGI (reference sequence). CDR3 residues: CASSNNQGLAGAEQYF. CDR3 DNA sequence: TGTGCCAGCAGTAACAACCAGGGACTAGCGGGAGCCGAGCAGTACTTC.

Ten or more counts support this clone. The chain joins TRBV19 to TRBJ1-2, with D perhaps TRBD1 (5 bases). Germline V lookup: CDR1 LNHDA, CDR2 SQIVND (reference sequence). The CDR3 loop spans 12 amino acids. V lost 6 bases to trimming and J lost 5 bases, with 10 bases between them. CDR3: CASRAGFYGYTF. The CDR3 DNA reads TGTGCCAGTAGGGCAGGGTTTTATGGCTACACCTTC. The full variable domain, completed using reference TRBV19 and TRBJ1-2, is DGGITQSPKYLFRKEGQNVTLSCEQNLNHDAMYWYRQDPGQGLRLIYYSQIVNDFQKGDIAEGYSVSREKKESFPLTVTSAQKNPTAFYLCASRAGFYGYTFGSGTRLTVV.

The sample holds one count of this clone. The chain uses TRBV2 and TRBJ2-5; possible D gene TRBD1, 7 bases. The germline V gene has CDR1 SNHLY and CDR2 FYNNEI. V lost 1 base to trimming and J lost 5 bases, with 17 bases between them. The CDR3 totals 16 residues. CDR3 in amino acids: CASSEEQGGLAETQYF. The CDR3 bases are TGTGCCAGCAGTGAAGAGCAGGGGGGCCTAGCGGAGACCCAGTACTTC.

In nucleotides, the CDR3 is TGCGCCAGCAGCGGAGGAGGGGAGCAGTTCTTC. Translated, it gives CASSGGGEQFF. This chain connects TRBV5-1 to TRBJ2-1, with D tentatively TRBD2 (6 bases). Per the germline V gene, CDR1 is SGHRS and CDR2 is YFSETQ. This CDR3 contains 11 residues. V lost 4 bases, J lost 10 bases, and 9 bases lay in between. The variable domain in full, completed from reference TRBV5-1 and TRBJ2-1, reads KAGVTQTPRYLIKTRGQQVTLSCSPISGHRSVSWYQQTPGQGLQFLFEYFSETQRNKGNFPGRFSGRQFSNSRSEMNVSTLELGDSALYLCASSGGGEQFFGPGTRLTVL.

The V and J genes are TRBV2 and TRBJ1-4; D is possibly TRBD1 (5 bases). The V end was cut by 5 bases, the J end by 7 bases, with 20 bases between. The length of the CDR3 is 16 residues. Germline V gene sequence: CDR1 SNHLY, CDR2 FYNNEI. DNA for the CDR3: TGTGCCAGCAGTTCAACCTCCGGGACTCGTGGTGAAAAACTGTTTTTT. This codes for CASSSTSGTRGEKLFF.

There are many counts of this clone. This rearrangement joins TRBV11-2 to TRBJ1-6, with 7 bases matching TRBD1. V trimming: 5 bases; J trimming: 6 bases; junction bases outside the gene matches: 10. CDR1 and CDR2 from the germline V gene are SGHAT and FQNNGV. CDR3 size: 16 residues. The CDR3 DNA sequence: TGTGCCAGCAGCCCTAGGAGGGGGCTTGTTAATTCACCCCTCCACTTT. Amino acid sequence: CASSPRRGLVNSPLHF.

This clone appeared once. The chain uses TRBV9 and TRBJ1-2; 8 nucleotides match TRBD1. V dropped 4 bases and J dropped 5; count of bases not matched to a gene: 10. The CDR3 consists of 15 residues. Germline loops: CDR1 SGDLS, CDR2 YYNGEE. The DNA of the CDR3 is TGTGCCAGCAGCCCCCAGGGGGCAGTGCCATATGGCTACACCTTC. The encoded protein is CASSPQGAVPYGYTF.